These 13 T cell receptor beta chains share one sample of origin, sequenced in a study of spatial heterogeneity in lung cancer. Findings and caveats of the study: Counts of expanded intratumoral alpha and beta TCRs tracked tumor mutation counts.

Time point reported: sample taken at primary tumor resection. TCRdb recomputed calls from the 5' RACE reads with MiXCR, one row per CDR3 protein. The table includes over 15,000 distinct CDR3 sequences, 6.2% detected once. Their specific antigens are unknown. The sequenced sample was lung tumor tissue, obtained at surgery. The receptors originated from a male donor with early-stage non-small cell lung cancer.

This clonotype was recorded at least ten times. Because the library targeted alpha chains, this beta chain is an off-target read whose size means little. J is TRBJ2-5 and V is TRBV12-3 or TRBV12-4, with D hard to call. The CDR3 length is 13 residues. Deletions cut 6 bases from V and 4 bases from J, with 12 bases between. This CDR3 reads CASRVGVGETQYF. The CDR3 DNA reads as TGTGCCAGCAGGGTAGGAGTGGGAGAGACCCAGTACTTC.

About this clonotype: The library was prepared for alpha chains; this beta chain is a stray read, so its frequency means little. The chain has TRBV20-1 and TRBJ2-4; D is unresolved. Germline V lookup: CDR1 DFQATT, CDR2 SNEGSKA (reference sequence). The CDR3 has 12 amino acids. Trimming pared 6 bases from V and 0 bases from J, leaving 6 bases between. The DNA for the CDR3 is TGCAGTGCCGACATAGCCAAAAACATTCAGTACTTC. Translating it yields CSADIAKNIQYF.

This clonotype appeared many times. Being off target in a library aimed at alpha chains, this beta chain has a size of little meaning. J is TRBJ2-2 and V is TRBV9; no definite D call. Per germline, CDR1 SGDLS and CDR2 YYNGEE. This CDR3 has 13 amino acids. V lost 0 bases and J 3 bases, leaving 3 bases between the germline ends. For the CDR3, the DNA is TGTGCCAGCAGCGTAGTCGACACCGGGGAGCTGTTTTTT. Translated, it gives CASSVVDTGELFF.

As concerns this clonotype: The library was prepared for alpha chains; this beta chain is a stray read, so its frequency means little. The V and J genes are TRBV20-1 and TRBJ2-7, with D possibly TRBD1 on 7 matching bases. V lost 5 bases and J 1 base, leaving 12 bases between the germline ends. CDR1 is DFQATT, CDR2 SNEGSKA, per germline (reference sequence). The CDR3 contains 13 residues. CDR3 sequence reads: CSAGGGHSYEQYF. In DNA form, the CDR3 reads TGCAGTGCTGGAGGGGGCCATTCCTACGAGCAGTACTTC.

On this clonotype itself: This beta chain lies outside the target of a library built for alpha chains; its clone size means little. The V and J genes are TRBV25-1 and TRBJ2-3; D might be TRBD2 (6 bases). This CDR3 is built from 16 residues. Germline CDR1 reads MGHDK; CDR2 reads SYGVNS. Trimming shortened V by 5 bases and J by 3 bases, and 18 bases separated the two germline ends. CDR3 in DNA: TGTGCCAGCAGTTCCCCTTGGGGGGATGGGACAGATACGCAGTATTTT. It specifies CASSSPWGDGTDTQYF.

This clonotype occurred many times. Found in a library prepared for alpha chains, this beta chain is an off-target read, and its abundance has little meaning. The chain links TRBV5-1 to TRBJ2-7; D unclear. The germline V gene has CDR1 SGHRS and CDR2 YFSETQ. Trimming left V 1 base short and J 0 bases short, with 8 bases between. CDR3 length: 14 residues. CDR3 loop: CASSLMTDSYEQYF. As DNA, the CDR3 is TGCGCCAGCAGCTTGATGACGGACTCCTACGAGCAGTACTTC.

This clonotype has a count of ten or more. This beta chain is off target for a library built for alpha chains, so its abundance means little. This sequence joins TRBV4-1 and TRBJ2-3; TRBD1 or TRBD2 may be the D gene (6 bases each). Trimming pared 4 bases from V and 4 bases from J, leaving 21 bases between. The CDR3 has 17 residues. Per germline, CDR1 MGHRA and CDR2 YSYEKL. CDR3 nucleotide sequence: TGCGCCAGCAGCCCCTTGAGGGAAGGGGGGCTTGCAGATACGCAGTATTTT. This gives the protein CASSPLREGGLADTQYF.

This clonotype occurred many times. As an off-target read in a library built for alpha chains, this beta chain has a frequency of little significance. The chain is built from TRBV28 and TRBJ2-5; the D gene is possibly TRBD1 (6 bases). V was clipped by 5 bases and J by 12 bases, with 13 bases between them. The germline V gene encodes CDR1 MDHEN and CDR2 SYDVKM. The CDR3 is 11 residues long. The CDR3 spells CASSGTRVEYF. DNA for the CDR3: TGTGCCAGCAGTGGGACACGGGTCGAGTACTTC. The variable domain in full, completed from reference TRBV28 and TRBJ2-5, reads DVKVTQSSRYLVKRTGEKVFLECVQDMDHENMFWYRQDPGLGLRLIYFSYDVKMKEKGDIPEGYSVSREKKERFSLILESASTNQTSMYLCASSGTRVEYFGPGTRLLVL.

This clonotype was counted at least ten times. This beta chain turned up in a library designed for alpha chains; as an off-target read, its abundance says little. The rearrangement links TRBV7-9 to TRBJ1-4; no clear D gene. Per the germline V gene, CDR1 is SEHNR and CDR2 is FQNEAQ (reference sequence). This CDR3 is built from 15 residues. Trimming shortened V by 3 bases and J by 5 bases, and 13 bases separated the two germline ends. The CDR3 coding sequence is TGTGCCAGCAGCTTTGGCGGTTTTGAAAATGAAAAACTGTTTTTT. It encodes CASSFGGFENEKLFF.

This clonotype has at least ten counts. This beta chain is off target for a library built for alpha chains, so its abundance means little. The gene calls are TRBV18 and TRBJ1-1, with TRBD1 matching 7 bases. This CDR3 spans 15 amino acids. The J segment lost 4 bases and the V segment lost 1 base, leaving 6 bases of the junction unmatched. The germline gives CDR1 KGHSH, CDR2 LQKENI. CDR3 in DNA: TGTGCCAGCTCACCACGATTGACAGGGAGCACTGAAGCTTTCTTT. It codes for CASSPRLTGSTEAFF.

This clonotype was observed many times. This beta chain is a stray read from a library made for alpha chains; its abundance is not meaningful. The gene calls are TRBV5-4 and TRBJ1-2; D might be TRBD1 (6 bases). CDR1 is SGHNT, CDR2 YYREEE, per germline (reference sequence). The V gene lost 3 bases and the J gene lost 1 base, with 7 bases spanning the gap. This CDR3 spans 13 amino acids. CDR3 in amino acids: CASSSGVNYGYTF. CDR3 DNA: TGTGCCAGCAGCTCAGGGGTTAACTATGGCTACACCTTC.

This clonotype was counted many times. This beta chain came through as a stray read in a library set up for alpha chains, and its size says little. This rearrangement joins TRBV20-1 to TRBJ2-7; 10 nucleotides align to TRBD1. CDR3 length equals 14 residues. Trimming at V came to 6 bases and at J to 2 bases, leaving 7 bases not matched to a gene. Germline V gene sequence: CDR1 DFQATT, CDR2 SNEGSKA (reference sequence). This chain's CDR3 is CSADGTGDPYEQYF. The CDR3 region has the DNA TGCAGTGCCGACGGGACAGGGGATCCCTACGAGCAGTACTTC.

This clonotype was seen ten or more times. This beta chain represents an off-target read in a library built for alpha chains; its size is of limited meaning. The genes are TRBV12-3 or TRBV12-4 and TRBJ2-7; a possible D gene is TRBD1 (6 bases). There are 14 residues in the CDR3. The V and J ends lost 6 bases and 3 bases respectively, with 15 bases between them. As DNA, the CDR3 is TGTGCCAGCAGCTCACCGGGACATAACTACGAGCAGTACTTC. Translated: CASSSPGHNYEQYF.